These 9 T cell receptor beta chains share one sample of origin, sequenced in a study of tumor-infiltrating lymphocytes in primary liver carcinoma. With about 470 ng total RNA as template and a constant-region primer, TCR beta cDNA was made. Library construction for TCR beta comprised three nested multiplex PCR rounds performed with slightly modified ARM-PCR. It was with TRBV1-TRBV30 forward primers and a C-beta reverse primer that the first two PCR rounds were run, at around 11 cycles each. A single record per CDR3 protein comes from TCRdb applying MiXCR to the multiplex PCR reads. The data hold about 78,000 distinct CDR3 sequences, with 71% observed a single time. Unsorted bulk tissue (about 18-30 mg) underwent RNA and DNA co-extraction. Sequenced sample: liver tumor tissue from sampling region 4. Noted subset: tumor region T4, right-lateral pole. These receptors originate from a woman in her fifties or sixties with primary liver carcinoma and hepatitis B virus infection.

Notes on this clonotype: Mismatch with germline at one junction end may stem from a read error. The rearrangement joins TRBV30 to TRBJ2-7; D unresolved. Germline V gene lookup returns CDR1 GTSNPN and CDR2 SVGIG (reference sequence). The CDR3 spans 15 residues. CDR3 nucleotide sequence: TGTGCCTGGAGTGAAGATGGAACTACTTTCTACGAGCGGTACTTC. Residues: CAWSEDGTTFYERYF.

Many counts were recorded for this clonotype. This chain uses TRBV24-1 with TRBJ2-1, with TRBD2 identical over 7 bases. J lost 6 bases, V lost 2 bases, and 3 bases had no gene match. Per the germline V gene, CDR1 is KGHDR and CDR2 is SFDVKD. This CDR3 contains 14 residues. CDR3: CATSDSSGRNEQFF. CDR3 nucleotide sequence: TGTGCCACCAGTGATTCTAGCGGCCGCAATGAGCAGTTCTTC.

As regards this clonotype: One end of the junction varies from germline; a read error may be responsible. This chain connects TRBV6-1 to TRBJ1-2; 10 bases align to TRBD1. CDR1 MNHNS and CDR2 SASEGT come from the germline V gene. CDR3 length equals 15 residues. In DNA, the CDR3 is TGTGCCATCAGTGAAACGACAGGGGGCGGCTATGGCCACACCTTC. It is translated as CAISETTGGGYGHTF.

Comment on this clonotype: This may be a read error: a much more frequent sequence differs by one nucleotide. This chain connects TRBV5-4 to TRBJ1-2, with D possibly being TRBD1 (6 bases). The germline gives CDR1 SGHNT, CDR2 YYREEE (reference sequence). The V and J ends lost 4 bases and 4 bases respectively, with 17 bases between them. The CDR3 sequence is 15 residues long. The CDR3 spells CASSLAGGAIYGYTF. CDR3 DNA: TGTGCCAGCAGCCTTGCCGGGGGGGCGATCTATGGCTACACCTTC.

As to this clonotype: The germline gene is not matched at one end of the junction; a read error may be the cause. The chain has TRBV29-1 and TRBJ2-7; 8 bases fit TRBD1. Germline V gene data show CDR1 as SQVTM and CDR2 as ANQGSEA. There are 16 residues in the CDR3. CDR3 sequence: CRVEDLKGTGLYEQYF. The DNA of the CDR3 is TGCAGAGTTGAAGATCTGAAAGGGACAGGACTCTACGAGCAGTACTTC.

For this clonotype: The missing conserved phenylalanine or tryptophan at the end of this CDR3 makes a read error likely. J is TRBJ2-1 and V is TRBV28; D call uncertain. The CDR3 totals 12 residues. Germline V lookup: CDR1 MDHEN, CDR2 SYDVKM. The CDR3 sequence: CDSNQVENEQFL. CDR3 in DNA: TGTGACAGCAATCAGGTTGAAAATGAGCAGTTCTTA.

This chain joins TRBV7-6 and TRBJ2-1, with D tentatively TRBD1 or TRBD2 (6 bases each). The CDR3 consists of 15 residues. Trimming shortened V by 1 base and J by 4 bases, and 11 bases separated the two germline ends. In germline, CDR1 is SGHVS, CDR2 FNYEAQ. The CDR3: CASSLVGGKYNEQFF. CDR3 sequence (DNA): TGTGCCAGCAGCTTAGTAGGGGGGAAGTACAATGAGCAGTTCTTC.

This clonotype was detected ten times or more. This chain uses TRBV6-1 with TRBJ1-6, with D maybe TRBD1 (6 bases). CDR3 length equals 13 residues. CDR1 MNHNS and CDR2 SASEGT come from the germline V gene. Trimming cost V 7 bases and J 8 bases, with 12 bases left between them. This CDR3 is CASKEGVDSPLHF. Here the CDR3 DNA reads TGTGCCAGCAAGGAGGGGGTGGATTCACCCCTCCACTTT.

Turning to this clonotype: Without the conserved terminal phenylalanine or tryptophan, this CDR3 likely stems from a read error. No DNA is shown, since the ends of the CDR3 on it are uncertain; the CDR3 is the one TCRdb lists. CDR3 protein: CASSKSTGGYEQYL. The chain combines TRBV21-1 with TRBJ2-7; TRBD1, the table's D call, lacks a check against the DNA. TRBV21-1 has pseudogene status. The CDR3 has 14 residues if both end residues are counted.